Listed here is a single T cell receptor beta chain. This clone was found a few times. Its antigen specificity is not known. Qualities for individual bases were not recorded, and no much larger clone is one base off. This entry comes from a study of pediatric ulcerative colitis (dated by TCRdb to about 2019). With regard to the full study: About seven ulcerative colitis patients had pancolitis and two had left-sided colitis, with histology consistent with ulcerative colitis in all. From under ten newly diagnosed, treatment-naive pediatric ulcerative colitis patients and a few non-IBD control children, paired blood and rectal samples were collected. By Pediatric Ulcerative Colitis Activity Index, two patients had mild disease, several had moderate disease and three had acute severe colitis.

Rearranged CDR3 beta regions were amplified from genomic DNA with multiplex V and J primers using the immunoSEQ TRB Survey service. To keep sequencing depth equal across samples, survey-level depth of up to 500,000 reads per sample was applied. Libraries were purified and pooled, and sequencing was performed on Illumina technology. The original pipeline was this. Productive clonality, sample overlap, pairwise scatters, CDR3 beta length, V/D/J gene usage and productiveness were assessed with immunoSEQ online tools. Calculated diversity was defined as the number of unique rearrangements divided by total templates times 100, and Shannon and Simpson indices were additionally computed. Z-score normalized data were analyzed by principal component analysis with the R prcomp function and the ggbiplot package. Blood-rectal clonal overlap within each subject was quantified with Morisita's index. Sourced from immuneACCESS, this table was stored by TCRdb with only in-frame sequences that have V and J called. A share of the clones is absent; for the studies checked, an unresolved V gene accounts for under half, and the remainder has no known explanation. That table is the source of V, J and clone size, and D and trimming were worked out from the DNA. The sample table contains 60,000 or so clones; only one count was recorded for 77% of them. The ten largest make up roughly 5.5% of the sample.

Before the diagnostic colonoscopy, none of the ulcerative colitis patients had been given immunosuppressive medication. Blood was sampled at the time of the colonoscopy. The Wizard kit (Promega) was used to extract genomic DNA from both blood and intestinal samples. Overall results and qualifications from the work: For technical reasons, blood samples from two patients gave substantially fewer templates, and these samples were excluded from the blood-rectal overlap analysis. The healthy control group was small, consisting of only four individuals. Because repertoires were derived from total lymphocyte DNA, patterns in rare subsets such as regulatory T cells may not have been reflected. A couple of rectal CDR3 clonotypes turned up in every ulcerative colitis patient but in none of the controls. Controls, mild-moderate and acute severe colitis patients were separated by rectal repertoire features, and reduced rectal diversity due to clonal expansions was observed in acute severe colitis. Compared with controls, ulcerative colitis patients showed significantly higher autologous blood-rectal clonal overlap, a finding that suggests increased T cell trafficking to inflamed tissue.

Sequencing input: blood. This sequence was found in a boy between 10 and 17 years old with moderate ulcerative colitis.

The DNA sequence is as follows: TGTGCCAGTAGTATAGGGGGGGCTGGAAACACTGAAGCTTTCTTT. Protein translation: CASSIGGAGNTEAFF. The sequence joins TRBV19 to TRBJ1-1; the best D guess is TRBD1, with 6 bases matching. V sheds 1 base and J sheds 2 bases, leaving 11 bases between their ends. Reading from cysteine to phenylalanine, the CDR3 counts 15 amino acids. Just CDR3 DNA is preserved here, 45 bases in frame from base 1. From a lookup of the germline V gene (reference sequence), CDR1 and CDR2 are LNHDA and SQIVND. Joined to the reference TRBV19 and TRBJ1-1 proteins, this CDR3 gives the full variable domain: DGGITQSPKYLFRKEGQNVTLSCEQNLNHDAMYWYRQDPGQGLRLIYYSQIVNDFQKGDIAEGYSVSREKKESFPLTVTSAQKNPTAFYLCASSIGGAGNTEAFFGQGTRLTVV.